The rows below give T cell receptor beta chains drawn from one sample of a study of human T cells and chemical hapten exposure. MiXCR was run by TCRdb on the RACE reads, yielding one entry per CDR3 protein. Of 140,000 or so distinct CDR3 sequences in the sample, over 9.5% are singletons; the top ten hold 1.3% to 1.5%. The sequencing here drew on whole blood, taken in connection with sensitization to the hapten diphenylcyclopropenone (DPC). Receptors were obtained from a woman aged 45-59 years with alopecia areata. Some clones in this sample may be carry-over from other donors' samples. Both conserved end residues are part of each CDR3. D genes are given only for firm matches. Not all rows give a size; the values are once, few, many and, for expanded clones, a class.

TRBD2 | NA | TRBJ2-1 | TRBV7-9 | CASSLEGTSKYNEQFF | TGTGCCAGCAGCTTAGAGGGGACTAGCAAGTACAATGAGCAGTTCTTC
TRBD2 | NA | TRBJ2-1 | TRBV5-4 | CASSFDGRVNEQFF | TGTGCCAGCAGCTTCGACGGGAGGGTAAATGAGCAGTTCTTC
NA | NA | TRBJ2-2 | TRBV12-3/TRBV12-4 | CASSFGQTRELFF | TGTGCCAGCAGTTTTGGCCAGACGAGGGAGCTGTTTTTT
NA | NA | TRBJ1-1 | TRBV20-1 | CSARDPPTGEAFF | TGCAGTGCTAGAGATCCCCCAACGGGTGAAGCTTTCTTT
TRBD2 | many | TRBJ2-7 | TRBV3-1 | CASSQRGAGGNEQYF | TGTGCCAGCAGCCAACGGGGAGCGGGAGGGAACGAGCAGTACTTC
NA | NA | TRBJ2-7 | TRBV5-1 | CASSFPSAEQYF | TGCGCCAGCAGCTTTCCTAGCGCCGAGCAGTACTTC
NA | NA | TRBJ1-1 | TRBV18 | CASSPLRDTLNTEAFF | TGTGCCAGCTCACCACTCCGGGACACTTTGAACACTGAAGCTTTCTTT
TRBD2 | few | TRBJ2-7 | TRBV5-1 | CASSPGLAGGPSYEQYF | TGCGCCAGCAGCCCAGGACTAGCGGGAGGGCCATCCTACGAGCAGTACTTC
TRBD1 | NA | TRBJ2-5 | TRBV18 | CASSTRPKGASQETQYF | TGTGCCAGCTCAACACGCCCTAAGGGGGCCAGCCAAGAGACCCAGTACTTC
NA | NA | TRBJ2-5 | TRBV6-6 | CASSYGLPAQETQYF | TGTGCCAGCAGTTACGGCCTACCCGCGCAAGAGACCCAGTACTTC
TRBD2 | many | TRBJ2-7 | TRBV5-4 | CASSSVGLEEYEQYF | TGTGCCAGCAGTTCGGTGGGACTAGAAGAATACGAGCAGTACTTC
NA | few | TRBJ1-5 | TRBV19 | CASSRTFRAEPQHF | TGTGCCAGTAGCCGCACCTTCAGGGCAGAGCCCCAGCATTTT
NA | many | TRBJ2-5 | TRBV7-2 | CASSLTRETQYF | TGTGCCAGCAGCCTGACCCGGGAGACCCAGTACTTC
NA | NA | TRBJ2-3 | TRBV6-6 | CASSQWDSTDTQYF | TGTGCCAGCAGCCAATGGGACAGCACAGATACGCAGTATTTT
NA | NA | TRBJ2-4 | TRBV6-5 | CASSYSTGSLAKNIQYF | TGTGCCAGCAGTTACTCGACCGGGAGCCTAGCCAAAAACATTCAGTACTTC